This T cell receptor (beta chain) was recovered during a study of cytomegalovirus exposure and HLA in healthy donors. Across the study: The Caucasian-associated ancestry cluster contained roughly four fifths of the approximately 400 genotyped donors. Overall study results and limits: Among donors in an Asian-associated ancestry cluster, a later analysis reportedly found fewer N-insertions than the approximately 700-donor mean.

There are 12 residues in the CDR3. The germline gives CDR1 LNHDA, CDR2 SQIVND (reference sequence). The PCR made use of 60 Vbeta and 13 Jbeta primers. Per the authors' pipeline: A later analysis counted approximately 80 million unique TCR beta chains, 10 million to 12 million shared. Only in-frame clones appear in the TCRdb table, and some are missing; sequencing was by immunoSEQ multiplex PCR. The DNA was the basis for D and trimming; V, J and clone size are from that table. The sample table sets out about 39,000 clones. A note on this clone: The antigen is undetermined.

This clonotype originated in a woman aged 25 to 39 in good health and CMV-seropositive. The chain is built from TRBV19 and TRBJ1-5; 8 nucleotides agree with TRBD1. The sequenced sample was PBMCs. This chain's CDR3 is CASGQGTQPQHF. The CDR3 DNA sequence: TGTGCTTCCGGACAGGGAACTCAGCCCCAGCATTTT.